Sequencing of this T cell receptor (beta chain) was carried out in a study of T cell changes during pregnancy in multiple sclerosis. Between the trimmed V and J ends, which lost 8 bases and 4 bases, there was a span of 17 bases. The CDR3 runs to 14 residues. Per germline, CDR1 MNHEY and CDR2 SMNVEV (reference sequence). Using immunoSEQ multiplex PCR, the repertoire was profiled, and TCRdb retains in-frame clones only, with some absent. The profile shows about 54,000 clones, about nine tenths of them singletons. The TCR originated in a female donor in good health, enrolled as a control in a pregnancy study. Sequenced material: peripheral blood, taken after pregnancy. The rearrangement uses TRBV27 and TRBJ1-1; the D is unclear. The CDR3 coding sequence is TGTGCCAGCGGCAGTCCCGGGGTTGGCACTGAAGCTTTCTTT. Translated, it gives CASGSPGVGTEAFF.